What follows describes a single T cell receptor beta chain. Its antigen is undetermined. The data were taken from a study of cytomegalovirus exposure and HLA in healthy donors. Study results and caveats: According to reports, the classifier identified cytomegalovirus status with high specificity and sensitivity. A later analysis reportedly identified an Asian-associated ancestry cluster as carrying fewer N-insertions than the approximately 640-donor mean.

PCR was performed using 60 Vbeta and 13 Jbeta primers. Here immunoSEQ multiplex PCR was the method, and the copy in TCRdb shows in-frame clones only, minus some. The table lists about 170,000 clones. Trimming at V came to 4 bases and at J to 0 bases, leaving 9 bases not matched to a gene. This CDR3 region has 18 residues. Germline V gives CDR1 SGHRS, CDR2 YFSETQ. The rearrangement joins TRBV5-1 to TRBJ2-1; 11 nucleotides agree with TRBD2. The specimen was PBMCs. This receptor was identified in a woman aged 55-70 years in good health and CMV-seronegative. CDR3 protein: CASSDRVAGGSSYNEQFF. CDR3 nucleotide sequence: TGCGCCAGCAGCGACCGGGTAGCGGGGGGGAGCTCCTACAATGAGCAGTTCTTC.